The clone carrying this T cell receptor beta chain was observed at least ten times. The entry originates in a study of early T cells in non-severe SARS-CoV-2 infection. Study context: Chains from this unsorted whole-blood bulk RNA could not be paired.

In TCRdb, the 5' RACE reads were re-called with MiXCR into one record per CDR3 protein. The data show about 19,000 distinct CDR3 sequences, roughly 4.4% seen once. The V end was cut by 1 base, the J end by 2 bases, with 6 bases between. The CDR3 contains 13 residues. The germline gives CDR1 SGHRS, CDR2 YFSETQ. The V call is TRBV5-1, the J call TRBJ1-1, with a possible D match to TRBD1 (5 bases). Sequenced input: whole blood. This clonotype was obtained from an adult who was a healthcare worker with PCR-confirmed SARS-CoV-2 infection or an uninfected control (not recorded which). CDR3 coding DNA: TGCGCCAGCAGCTTGCAGGGAAACACTGAAGCTTTCTTT. This gives the protein CASSLQGNTEAFF.